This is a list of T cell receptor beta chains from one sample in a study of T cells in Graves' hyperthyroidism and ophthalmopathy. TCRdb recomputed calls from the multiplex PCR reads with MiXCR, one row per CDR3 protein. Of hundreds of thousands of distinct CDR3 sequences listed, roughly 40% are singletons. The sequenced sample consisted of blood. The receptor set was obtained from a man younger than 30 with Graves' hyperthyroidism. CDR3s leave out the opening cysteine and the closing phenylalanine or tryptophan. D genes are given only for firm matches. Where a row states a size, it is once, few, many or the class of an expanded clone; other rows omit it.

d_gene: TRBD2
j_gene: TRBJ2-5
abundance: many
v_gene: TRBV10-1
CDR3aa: AHEAGTSGRAEETQY

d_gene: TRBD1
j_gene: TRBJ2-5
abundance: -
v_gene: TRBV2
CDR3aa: ASSDRQGAVQPQY

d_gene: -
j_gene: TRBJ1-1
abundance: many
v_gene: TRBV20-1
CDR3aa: SSLSRGDNTEAF

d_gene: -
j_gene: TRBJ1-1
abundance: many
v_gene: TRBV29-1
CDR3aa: SGSHRDTEAF

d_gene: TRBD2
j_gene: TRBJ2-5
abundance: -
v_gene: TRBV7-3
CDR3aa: ASSPGGAQTQY

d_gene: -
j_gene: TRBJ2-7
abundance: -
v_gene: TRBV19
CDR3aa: ASSIAAQY

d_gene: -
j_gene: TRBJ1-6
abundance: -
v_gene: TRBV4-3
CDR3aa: ASSQEIGANSPLH

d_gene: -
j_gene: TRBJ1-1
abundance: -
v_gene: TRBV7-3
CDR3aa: ASATGPMNTEAF

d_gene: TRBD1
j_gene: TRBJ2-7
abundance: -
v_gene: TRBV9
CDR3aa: ASGPTGQGTYEQY

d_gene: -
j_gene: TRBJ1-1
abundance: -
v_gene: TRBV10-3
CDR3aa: AISAEPPARNTEAF

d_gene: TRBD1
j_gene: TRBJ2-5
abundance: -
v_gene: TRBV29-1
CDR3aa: STGTVQETQY

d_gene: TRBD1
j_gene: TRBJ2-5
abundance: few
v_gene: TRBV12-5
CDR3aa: ASGLTRTGETQY

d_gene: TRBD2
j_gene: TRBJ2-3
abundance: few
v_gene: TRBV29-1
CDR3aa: SVGGLASTDTQY

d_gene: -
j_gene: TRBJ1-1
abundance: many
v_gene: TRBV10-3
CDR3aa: AISATERNTEAF

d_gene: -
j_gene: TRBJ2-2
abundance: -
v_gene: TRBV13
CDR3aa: ASTQVGGTGELF

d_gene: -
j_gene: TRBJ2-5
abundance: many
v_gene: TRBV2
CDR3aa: ASRRETQY

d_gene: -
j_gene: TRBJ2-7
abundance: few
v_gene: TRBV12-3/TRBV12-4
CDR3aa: ASSSPGHGVYEQY

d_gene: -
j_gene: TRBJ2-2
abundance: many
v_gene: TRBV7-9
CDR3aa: ASSHAGEELF

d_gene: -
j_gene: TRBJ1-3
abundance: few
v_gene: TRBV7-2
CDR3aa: ASTPPGGNTIY

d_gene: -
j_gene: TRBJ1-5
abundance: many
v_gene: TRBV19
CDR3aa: ASSISGGSNQPQH

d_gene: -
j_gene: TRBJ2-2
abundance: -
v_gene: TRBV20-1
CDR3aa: SARDGNQNTGELF

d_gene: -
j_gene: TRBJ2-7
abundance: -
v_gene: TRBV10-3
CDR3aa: AIPNSYEQY

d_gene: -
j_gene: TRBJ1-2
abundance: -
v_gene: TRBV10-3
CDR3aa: AISEWQGSYGYT

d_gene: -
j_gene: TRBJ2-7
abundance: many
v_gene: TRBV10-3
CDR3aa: AISESIFRDYEQY

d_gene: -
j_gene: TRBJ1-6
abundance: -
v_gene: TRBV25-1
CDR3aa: ASMGLGYSPLH

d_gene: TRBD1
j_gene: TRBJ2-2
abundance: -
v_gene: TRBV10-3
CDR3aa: AISEPGTGADTGELF

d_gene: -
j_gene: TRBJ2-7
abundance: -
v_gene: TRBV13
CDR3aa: ASGLGEGYEQY

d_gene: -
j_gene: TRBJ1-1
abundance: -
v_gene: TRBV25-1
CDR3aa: ASSGPMAAEAF

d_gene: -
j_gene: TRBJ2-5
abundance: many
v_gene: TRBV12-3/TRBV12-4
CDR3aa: ASRTPGEETQY

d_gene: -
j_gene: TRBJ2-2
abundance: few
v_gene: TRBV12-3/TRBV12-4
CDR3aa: ASGTQATGELF

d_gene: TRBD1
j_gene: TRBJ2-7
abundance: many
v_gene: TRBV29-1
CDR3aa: SVEQGAGYEQY

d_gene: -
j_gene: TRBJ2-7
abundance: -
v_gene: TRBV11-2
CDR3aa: ASSLTGSGPSYEQY

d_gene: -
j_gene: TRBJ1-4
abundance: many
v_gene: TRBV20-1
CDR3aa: SARGWGNEKLF

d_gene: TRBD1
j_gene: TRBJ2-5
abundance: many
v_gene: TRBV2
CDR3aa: ASSGDRGQYQETQY

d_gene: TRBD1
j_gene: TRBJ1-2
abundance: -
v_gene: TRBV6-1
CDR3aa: ASRPHQGAGGYT

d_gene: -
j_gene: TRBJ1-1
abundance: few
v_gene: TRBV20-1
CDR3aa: SATPGGGSTEAF

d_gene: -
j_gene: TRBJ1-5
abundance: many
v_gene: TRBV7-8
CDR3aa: ASSSPGPNQPQH

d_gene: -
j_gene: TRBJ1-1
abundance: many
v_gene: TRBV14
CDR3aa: ASMRQLNTEAF

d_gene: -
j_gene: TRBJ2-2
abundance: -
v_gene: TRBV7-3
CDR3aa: ASSSNPARGAAGELF

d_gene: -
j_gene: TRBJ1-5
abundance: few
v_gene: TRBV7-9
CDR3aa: ASSLMTNQPQH

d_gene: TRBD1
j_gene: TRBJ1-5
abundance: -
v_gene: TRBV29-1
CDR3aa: SVEGQGNQPQH

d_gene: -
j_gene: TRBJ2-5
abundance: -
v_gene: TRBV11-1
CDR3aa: ASSPPRGGLETQY

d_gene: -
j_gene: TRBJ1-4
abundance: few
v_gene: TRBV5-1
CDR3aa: ASSWRGRDEKLF

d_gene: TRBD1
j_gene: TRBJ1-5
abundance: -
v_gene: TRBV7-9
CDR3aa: ASSLDRGINQPQH

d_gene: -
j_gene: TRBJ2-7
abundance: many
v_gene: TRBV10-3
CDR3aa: AIRRGDEQY

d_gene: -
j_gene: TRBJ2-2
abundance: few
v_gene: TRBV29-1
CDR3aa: SVEAGSGELF

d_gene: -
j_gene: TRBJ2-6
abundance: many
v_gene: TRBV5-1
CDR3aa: ASSSDRPGANVLT

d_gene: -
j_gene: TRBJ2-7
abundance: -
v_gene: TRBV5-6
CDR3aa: ASSQEGRGVVYEQY

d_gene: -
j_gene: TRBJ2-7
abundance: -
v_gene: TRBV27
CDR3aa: ASSLLGGLNEQY

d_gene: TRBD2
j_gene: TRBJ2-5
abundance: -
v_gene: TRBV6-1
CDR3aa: ASSEMLAGGIRETQY

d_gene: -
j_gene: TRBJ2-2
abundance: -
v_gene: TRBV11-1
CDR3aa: AWSTSGELF

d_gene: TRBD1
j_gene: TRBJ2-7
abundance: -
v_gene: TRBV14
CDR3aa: ASSQEQGIDEQY

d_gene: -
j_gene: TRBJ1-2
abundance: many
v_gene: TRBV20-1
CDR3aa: SATSGLGYGYT

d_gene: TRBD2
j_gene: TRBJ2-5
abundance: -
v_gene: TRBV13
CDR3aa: ASMPGLAGGRETQY

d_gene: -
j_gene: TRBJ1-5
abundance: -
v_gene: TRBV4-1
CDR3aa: ASSQDGQVAQH